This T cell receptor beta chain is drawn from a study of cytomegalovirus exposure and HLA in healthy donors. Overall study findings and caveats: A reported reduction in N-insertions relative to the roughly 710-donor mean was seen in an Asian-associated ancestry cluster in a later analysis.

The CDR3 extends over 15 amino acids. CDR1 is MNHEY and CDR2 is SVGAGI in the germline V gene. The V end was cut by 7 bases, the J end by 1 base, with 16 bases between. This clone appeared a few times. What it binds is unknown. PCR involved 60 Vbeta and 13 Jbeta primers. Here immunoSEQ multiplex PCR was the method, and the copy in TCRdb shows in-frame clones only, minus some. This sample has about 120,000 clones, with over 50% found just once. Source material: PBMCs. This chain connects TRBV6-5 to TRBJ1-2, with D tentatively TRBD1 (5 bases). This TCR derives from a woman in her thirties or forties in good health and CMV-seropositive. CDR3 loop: CASKVVRAVNYGYTF. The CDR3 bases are TGTGCCAGCAAAGTAGTCAGGGCCGTTAACTATGGCTACACCTTC.